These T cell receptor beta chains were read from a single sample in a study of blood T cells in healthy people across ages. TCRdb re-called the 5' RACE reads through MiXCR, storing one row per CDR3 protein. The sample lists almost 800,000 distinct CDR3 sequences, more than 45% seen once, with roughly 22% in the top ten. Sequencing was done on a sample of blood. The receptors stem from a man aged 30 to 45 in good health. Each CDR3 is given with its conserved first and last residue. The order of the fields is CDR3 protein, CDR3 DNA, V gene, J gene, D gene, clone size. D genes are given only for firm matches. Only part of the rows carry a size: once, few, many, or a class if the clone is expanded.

cdr3_aa: CASSVAGQAGETQYF
cdr3_nt: TGTGCCAGCAGCGTAGCCGGACAAGCAGGGGAGACCCAGTACTTC
v_call: TRBV9
j_call: TRBJ2-5
d_call: NA
clone_size: once

cdr3_aa: CASSLGTAYGYTF
cdr3_nt: TGTGCCAGCAGCTTGGGGACAGCCTATGGCTACACCTTC
v_call: TRBV5-6
j_call: TRBJ1-2
d_call: NA
clone_size: NA

cdr3_aa: CSADNTGIKNIQYF
cdr3_nt: TGCAGTGCCGACAACACAGGGATCAAAAACATTCAGTACTTC
v_call: TRBV20-1
j_call: TRBJ2-4
d_call: NA
clone_size: NA

cdr3_aa: CSAKTGGEAFF
cdr3_nt: TGCAGTGCTAAAACAGGGGGCGAAGCTTTCTTT
v_call: TRBV20-1
j_call: TRBJ1-1
d_call: TRBD1
clone_size: NA

cdr3_aa: CSERGPETQYF
cdr3_nt: TGCAGCGAGCGAGGGCCAGAGACCCAGTACTTC
v_call: TRBV29-1
j_call: TRBJ2-5
d_call: NA
clone_size: NA

cdr3_aa: CASSLQGGNEQYF
cdr3_nt: TGTGCCAGCAGTTTACAGGGGGGGAACGAGCAGTACTTC
v_call: TRBV28
j_call: TRBJ2-7
d_call: NA
clone_size: NA

cdr3_aa: CASSVGTGLHEQYF
cdr3_nt: TGTGCCAGCAGTGTTGGGACAGGGCTCCACGAGCAGTACTTC
v_call: TRBV6-1
j_call: TRBJ2-7
d_call: TRBD1
clone_size: NA

cdr3_aa: CSALGQGVMEQYF
cdr3_nt: TGCAGTGCCTTGGGACAGGGGGTCATGGAGCAGTACTTC
v_call: TRBV20-1
j_call: TRBJ2-7
d_call: TRBD1
clone_size: NA

cdr3_aa: CASSRDSLYTEAFF
cdr3_nt: TGTGCCAGCAGTAGGGACAGCCTATACACTGAAGCTTTCTTT
v_call: TRBV6-5
j_call: TRBJ1-1
d_call: TRBD1
clone_size: NA

cdr3_aa: CASSLGTGLILDEQYF
cdr3_nt: TGCGCCAGCAGCCTAGGGACAGGGCTTATTCTGGACGAGCAGTACTTC
v_call: TRBV5-1
j_call: TRBJ2-7
d_call: TRBD1
clone_size: once

cdr3_aa: CASSQPGLSPLHF
cdr3_nt: TGCGCCAGCAGCCAACCAGGGCTCTCACCCCTCCACTTT
v_call: TRBV4-3
j_call: TRBJ1-6
d_call: NA
clone_size: few

cdr3_aa: CASSLAPAGRRAEQYF
cdr3_nt: TGTGCCAGCAGCTTAGCGCCAGCGGGGAGGAGGGCCGAGCAGTACTTC
v_call: TRBV7-2
j_call: TRBJ2-7
d_call: TRBD2
clone_size: once

cdr3_aa: CASSVDQGQTPNEQFF
cdr3_nt: TGTGCCAGCAGCGTGGACCAGGGACAGACCCCCAATGAGCAGTTCTTC
v_call: TRBV9
j_call: TRBJ2-1
d_call: TRBD1
clone_size: NA

cdr3_aa: CASSQGGGSETQYF
cdr3_nt: TGTGCCAGCAGCCAAGGTGGCGGTAGCGAGACCCAGTACTTC
v_call: TRBV4-2
j_call: TRBJ2-5
d_call: NA
clone_size: NA

cdr3_aa: CASSHWGSSYEQYF
cdr3_nt: TGCGCCAGCAGCCACTGGGGGAGCTCCTACGAGCAGTACTTC
v_call: TRBV4-3
j_call: TRBJ2-7
d_call: NA
clone_size: NA

cdr3_aa: CASLAWGYSYGYTF
cdr3_nt: TGTGCCAGCCTTGCGTGGGGGTACAGCTATGGCTACACCTTC
v_call: TRBV5-8
j_call: TRBJ1-2
d_call: NA
clone_size: NA

cdr3_aa: CAISGQLSGANVLTF
cdr3_nt: TGTGCCATCTCGGGACAACTCTCTGGGGCCAACGTCCTGACTTTC
v_call: TRBV10-3
j_call: TRBJ2-6
d_call: NA
clone_size: NA

cdr3_aa: CASSPTLAEAFF
cdr3_nt: TGTGCCAGCAGCCCAACCTTAGCTGAAGCTTTCTTT
v_call: TRBV11-2
j_call: TRBJ1-1
d_call: NA
clone_size: NA

cdr3_aa: CAWRTAYEQYF
cdr3_nt: TGTGCCTGGAGGACAGCCTACGAGCAGTACTTC
v_call: TRBV30
j_call: TRBJ2-7
d_call: NA
clone_size: NA

cdr3_aa: CTGTSGSSYEQYF
cdr3_nt: TGTACTGGGACTAGCGGGAGCTCCTACGAGCAGTACTTC
v_call: TRBV20-1
j_call: TRBJ2-7
d_call: TRBD2
clone_size: NA

cdr3_aa: CASSPGETGGGYTF
cdr3_nt: TGTGCCAGCAGCCCCGGGGAAACAGGGGGTGGCTACACCTTC
v_call: TRBV7-9
j_call: TRBJ1-2
d_call: TRBD1
clone_size: NA

cdr3_aa: CSARVGLSFNEQFF
cdr3_nt: TGCAGTGCTAGAGTGGGACTATCCTTCAATGAGCAGTTCTTC
v_call: TRBV20-1
j_call: TRBJ2-1
d_call: TRBD2
clone_size: few

cdr3_aa: CSATSSGRASNEQFF
cdr3_nt: TGCAGTGCTACCTCTAGCGGGAGGGCCTCCAATGAGCAGTTCTTC
v_call: TRBV20-1
j_call: TRBJ2-1
d_call: TRBD2
clone_size: NA

cdr3_aa: CSANALVHEQYF
cdr3_nt: TGCAGTGCTAACGCTCTAGTCCACGAGCAGTACTTC
v_call: TRBV20-1
j_call: TRBJ2-7
d_call: NA
clone_size: few

cdr3_aa: CASSLGTGETLSGNTIYF
cdr3_nt: TGTGCCAGCAGCTTAGGGACAGGGGAGACTCTCTCTGGAAACACCATATATTTT
v_call: TRBV7-9
j_call: TRBJ1-3
d_call: TRBD1
clone_size: NA

cdr3_aa: CASSFRTGGSGNEQFF
cdr3_nt: TGTGCCAGCAGTTTTCGAACTGGAGGATCGGGCAATGAGCAGTTCTTC
v_call: TRBV27
j_call: TRBJ2-1
d_call: NA
clone_size: NA

cdr3_aa: CASSYGEPPTYEQYF
cdr3_nt: TGTGCCAGCAGTTACGGGGAGCCCCCTACCTACGAGCAGTACTTC
v_call: TRBV12-3/TRBV12-4
j_call: TRBJ2-7
d_call: NA
clone_size: NA

cdr3_aa: CASRSKGGQGPYGYTF
cdr3_nt: TGTGCCAGCAGGTCTAAGGGGGGACAGGGTCCGTACGGCTACACCTTC
v_call: TRBV6-5
j_call: TRBJ1-2
d_call: TRBD1
clone_size: NA

cdr3_aa: CASSPSAGGSYEQYF
cdr3_nt: TGTGCCAGCAGTCCATCAGCGGGAGGAAGCTACGAGCAGTACTTC
v_call: TRBV12-3/TRBV12-4
j_call: TRBJ2-7
d_call: TRBD2
clone_size: NA

cdr3_aa: CASSLLGNQETQYF
cdr3_nt: TGTGCCAGCAGCTTATTAGGGAATCAAGAGACCCAGTACTTC
v_call: TRBV7-2
j_call: TRBJ2-5
d_call: NA
clone_size: NA

cdr3_aa: CASSGVPFTDTQYF
cdr3_nt: TGCGCCAGTTCCGGGGTGCCCTTCACAGATACGCAGTATTTT
v_call: TRBV5-1
j_call: TRBJ2-3
d_call: NA
clone_size: NA

cdr3_aa: CASSSASIGGSPLHF
cdr3_nt: TGTGCCAGCAGCTCAGCGTCCATCGGCGGATCACCCCTCCACTTT
v_call: TRBV7-9
j_call: TRBJ1-6
d_call: NA
clone_size: NA

cdr3_aa: CASRTGQDNQPQHF
cdr3_nt: TGTGCCAGCAGAACCGGACAGGACAATCAGCCCCAGCATTTT
v_call: TRBV6-6
j_call: TRBJ1-5
d_call: TRBD1
clone_size: NA

cdr3_aa: CASRSRRDRGSPYF
cdr3_nt: TGTGCCAGCAGATCACGCCGGGACAGGGGCTCTCCGTACTTC
v_call: TRBV6-5
j_call: TRBJ2-5
d_call: TRBD1
clone_size: NA

cdr3_aa: CASRGGLAGGDTQYF
cdr3_nt: TGTGCCAGCAGGGGGGGACTAGCGGGAGGAGATACGCAGTATTTT
v_call: TRBV28
j_call: TRBJ2-3
d_call: TRBD2
clone_size: NA

cdr3_aa: CASSFTSNNEQFF
cdr3_nt: TGTGCCAGCAGCTTTACTAGCAACAATGAGCAGTTCTTC
v_call: TRBV5-6
j_call: TRBJ2-1
d_call: NA
clone_size: NA

cdr3_aa: CASSGDTWTSYEQYF
cdr3_nt: TGTGCCAGCAGCGGGGACACCTGGACGTCCTACGAGCAGTACTTC
v_call: TRBV7-2
j_call: TRBJ2-7
d_call: NA
clone_size: few

cdr3_aa: CASSLVLVRGETQYF
cdr3_nt: TGTGCCAGCAGTTTAGTCTTGGTTCGAGGGGAGACCCAGTACTTC
v_call: TRBV12-3/TRBV12-4
j_call: TRBJ2-5
d_call: NA
clone_size: NA

cdr3_aa: CASSPSSGLAGLYEQYF
cdr3_nt: TGTGCCAGCAGCCCCAGCTCGGGACTAGCGGGTCTCTACGAGCAGTACTTC
v_call: TRBV6-1
j_call: TRBJ2-7
d_call: TRBD2
clone_size: NA

cdr3_aa: CASSEATHNEQFF
cdr3_nt: TGTGCCAGCTCTGAAGCGACTCACAATGAGCAGTTCTTC
v_call: TRBV7-3
j_call: TRBJ2-1
d_call: NA
clone_size: NA

cdr3_aa: CSATPGQGADTQYF
cdr3_nt: TGCAGTGCTACTCCGGGACAGGGGGCAGATACGCAGTATTTT
v_call: TRBV20-1
j_call: TRBJ2-3
d_call: TRBD1
clone_size: once

cdr3_aa: CASSQDARRVETQYF
cdr3_nt: TGTGCCAGCAGCCAAGATGCCCGTAGGGTGGAGACCCAGTACTTC
v_call: TRBV3-1
j_call: TRBJ2-5
d_call: NA
clone_size: NA

cdr3_aa: CASSLPGFAETQFF
cdr3_nt: TGTGCCAGCAGCCTCCCCGGCTTCGCCGAGACCCAGTTCTTC
v_call: TRBV4-2
j_call: TRBJ2-1
d_call: NA
clone_size: NA

cdr3_aa: CASSLTQAGGGNEQFF
cdr3_nt: TGTGCCAGCAGCCTCACCCAAGCGGGAGGGGGCAATGAGCAGTTCTTC
v_call: TRBV6-5
j_call: TRBJ2-1
d_call: TRBD2
clone_size: NA

cdr3_aa: CSAKGPVGTGANEQYF
cdr3_nt: TGCAGTGCTAAGGGACCGGTTGGGACAGGGGCGAACGAGCAGTACTTC
v_call: TRBV20-1
j_call: TRBJ2-7
d_call: TRBD1
clone_size: few

cdr3_aa: CASSTSTRQPQHF
cdr3_nt: TGTGCCAGTAGTACCTCGACCCGGCAGCCCCAGCATTTT
v_call: TRBV19
j_call: TRBJ1-5
d_call: NA
clone_size: NA

cdr3_aa: CASSLFEGFTEAFF
cdr3_nt: TGTGCCAGCAGTTTATTTGAGGGATTCACTGAAGCTTTCTTT
v_call: TRBV12-3/TRBV12-4
j_call: TRBJ1-1
d_call: NA
clone_size: NA

cdr3_aa: CASSQRSGGYEQYF
cdr3_nt: TGTGCCAGCAGCCAACGGTCGGGGGGCTACGAGCAGTACTTC
v_call: TRBV3-1
j_call: TRBJ2-7
d_call: TRBD2
clone_size: NA

cdr3_aa: CASSQDPPKGGGTDTQYF
cdr3_nt: TGTGCCAGCAGCCAAGATCCCCCCAAGGGAGGTGGCACAGATACGCAGTATTTT
v_call: TRBV4-2
j_call: TRBJ2-3
d_call: NA
clone_size: many